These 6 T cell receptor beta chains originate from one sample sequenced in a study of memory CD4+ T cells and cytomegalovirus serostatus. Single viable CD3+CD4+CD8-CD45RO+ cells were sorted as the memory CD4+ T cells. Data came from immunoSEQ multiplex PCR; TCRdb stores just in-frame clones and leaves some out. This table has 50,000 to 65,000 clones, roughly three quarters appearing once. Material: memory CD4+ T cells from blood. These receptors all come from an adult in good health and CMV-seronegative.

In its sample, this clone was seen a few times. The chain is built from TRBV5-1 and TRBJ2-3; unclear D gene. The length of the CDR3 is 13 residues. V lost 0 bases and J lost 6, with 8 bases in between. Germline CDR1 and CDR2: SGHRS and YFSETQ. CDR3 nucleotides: TGCGCCAGCAGCTTGGTAGGGCAGGATACGCAGTATTTT. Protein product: CASSLVGQDTQYF.

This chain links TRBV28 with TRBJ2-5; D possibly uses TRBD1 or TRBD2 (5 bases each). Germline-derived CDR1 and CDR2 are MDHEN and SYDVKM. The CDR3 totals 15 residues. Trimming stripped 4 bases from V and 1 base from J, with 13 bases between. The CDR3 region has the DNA TGTGCCAGCAGTTCACATCAGGGAGTCCAAGAGACCCAGTACTTC. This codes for CASSSHQGVQETQYF. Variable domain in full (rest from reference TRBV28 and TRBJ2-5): DVKVTQSSRYLVKRTGEKVFLECVQDMDHENMFWYRQDPGLGLRLIYFSYDVKMKEKGDIPEGYSVSREKKERFSLILESASTNQTSMYLCASSSHQGVQETQYFGPGTRLLVL.

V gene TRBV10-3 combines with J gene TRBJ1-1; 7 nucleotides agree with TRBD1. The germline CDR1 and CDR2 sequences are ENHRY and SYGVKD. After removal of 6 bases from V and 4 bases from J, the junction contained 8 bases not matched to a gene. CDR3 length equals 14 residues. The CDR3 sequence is CAIRKQGLGTEAFF. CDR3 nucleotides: TGTGCCATCAGGAAACAGGGGCTTGGCACTGAAGCTTTCTTT.

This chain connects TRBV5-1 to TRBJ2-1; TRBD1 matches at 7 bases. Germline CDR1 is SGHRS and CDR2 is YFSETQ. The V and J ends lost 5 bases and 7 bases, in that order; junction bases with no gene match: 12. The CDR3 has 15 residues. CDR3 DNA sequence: TGCGCCAGCAGAACACAGGGGAATATGGGGAATGAGCAGTTCTTC. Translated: CASRTQGNMGNEQFF. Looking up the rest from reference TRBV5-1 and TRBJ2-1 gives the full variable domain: KAGVTQTPRYLIKTRGQQVTLSCSPISGHRSVSWYQQTPGQGLQFLFEYFSETQRNKGNFPGRFSGRQFSNSRSEMNVSTLELGDSALYLCASRTQGNMGNEQFFGPGTRLTVL.

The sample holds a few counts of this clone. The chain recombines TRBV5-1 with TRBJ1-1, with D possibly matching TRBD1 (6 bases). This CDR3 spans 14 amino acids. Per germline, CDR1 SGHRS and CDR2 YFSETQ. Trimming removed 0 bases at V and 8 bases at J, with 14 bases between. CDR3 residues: CASSLAGNRAEAFF. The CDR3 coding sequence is TGCGCCAGCAGCTTGGCCGGGAACAGGGCAGAAGCTTTCTTT.

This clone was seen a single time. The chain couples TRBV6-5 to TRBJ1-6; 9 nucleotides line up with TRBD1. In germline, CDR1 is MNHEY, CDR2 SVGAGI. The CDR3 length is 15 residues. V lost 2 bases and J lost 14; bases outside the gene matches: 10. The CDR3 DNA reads TGTGCCAGCAGTTACACCGGGACAGGGCAAAGAACCCTCCACTTT. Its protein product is CASSYTGTGQRTLHF.